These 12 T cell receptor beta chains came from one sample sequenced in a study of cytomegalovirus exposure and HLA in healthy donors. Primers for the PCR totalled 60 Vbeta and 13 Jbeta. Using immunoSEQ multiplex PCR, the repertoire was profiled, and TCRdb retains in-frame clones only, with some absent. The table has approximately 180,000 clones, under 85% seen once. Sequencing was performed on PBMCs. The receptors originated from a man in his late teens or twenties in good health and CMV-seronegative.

CDR3 DNA: TGCGCCAGCAGCTTGGATTGGGGCTCACCCCTCCACTTT. Translation: CASSLDWGSPLHF. The rearrangement uses TRBV5-1 and TRBJ1-6, with D possibly matching TRBD1 (5 bases). Trimming took 0 bases from V and 10 from J, leaving 8 bases between them. The length of the CDR3 is 13 residues. The germline gives CDR1 SGHRS, CDR2 YFSETQ.

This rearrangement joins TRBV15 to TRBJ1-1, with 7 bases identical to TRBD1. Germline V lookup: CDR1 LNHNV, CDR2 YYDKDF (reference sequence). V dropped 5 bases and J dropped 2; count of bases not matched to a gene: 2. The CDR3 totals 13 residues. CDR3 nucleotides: TGTGCCACCAGCGGGGACAGAAACACTGAAGCTTTCTTT. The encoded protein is CATSGDRNTEAFF.

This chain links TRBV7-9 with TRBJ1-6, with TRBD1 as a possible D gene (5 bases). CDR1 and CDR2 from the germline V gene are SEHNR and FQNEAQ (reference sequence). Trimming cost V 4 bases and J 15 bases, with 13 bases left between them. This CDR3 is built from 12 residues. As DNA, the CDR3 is TGTGCCAGCAGCTCCAAGTCTAGGGGCCTCCACTTT. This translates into CASSSKSRGLHF.

CDR3 sequence (DNA): TGTGCCAGCAGTCCTCGACAGGATCACAATGAGCAGTTCTTC. It codes for CASSPRQDHNEQFF. This chain links TRBV7-3 with TRBJ2-1; D is possibly TRBD1 (6 bases). V lost 6 bases and J 5 bases, leaving 14 bases between the germline ends. Germline CDR1 reads SGHTA; CDR2 reads FQGTGA. The CDR3 has 14 residues.

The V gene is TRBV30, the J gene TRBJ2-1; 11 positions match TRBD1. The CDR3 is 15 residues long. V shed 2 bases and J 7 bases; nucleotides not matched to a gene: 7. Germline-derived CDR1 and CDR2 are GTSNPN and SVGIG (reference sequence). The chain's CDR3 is CAWSPWTGGKNEQFF. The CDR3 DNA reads TGTGCCTGGAGTCCCTGGACAGGGGGCAAGAATGAGCAGTTCTTC.

CDR3 bases: TGTGCCAGCACCGGGACAGGGGGGCTCTACGAGCAGTACTTC. Translating gives CASTGTGGLYEQYF. J is TRBJ2-7 and V is TRBV6-5; 11 nucleotides agree with TRBD1. Germline V gene data show CDR1 as MNHEY and CDR2 as SVGAGI. Trimming at V came to 7 bases and at J to 3 bases, leaving 5 bases not matched to a gene. The CDR3 runs 14 residues.

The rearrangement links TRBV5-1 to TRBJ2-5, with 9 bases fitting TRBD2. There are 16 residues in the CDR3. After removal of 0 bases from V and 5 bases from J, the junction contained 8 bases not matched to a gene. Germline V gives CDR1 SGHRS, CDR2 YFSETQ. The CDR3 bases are TGCGCCAGCAGCTTGGTGGCTAGCGGGACGAGGGAGACCCAGTACTTC. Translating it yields CASSLVASGTRETQYF.

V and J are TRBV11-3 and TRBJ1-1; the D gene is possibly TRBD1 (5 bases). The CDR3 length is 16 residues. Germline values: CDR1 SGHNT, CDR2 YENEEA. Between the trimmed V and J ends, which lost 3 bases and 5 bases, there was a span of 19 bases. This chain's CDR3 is CASSFPKGGGSTEAFF. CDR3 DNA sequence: TGTGCCAGCAGCTTCCCGAAAGGTGGGGGGAGTACTGAAGCTTTCTTT.

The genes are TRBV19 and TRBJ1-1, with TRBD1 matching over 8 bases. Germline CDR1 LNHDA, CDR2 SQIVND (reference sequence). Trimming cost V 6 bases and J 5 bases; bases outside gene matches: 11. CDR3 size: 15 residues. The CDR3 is CASSRPTGVKTEAFF. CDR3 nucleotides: TGTGCCAGTAGCCGACCGACAGGGGTTAAGACTGAAGCTTTCTTT.

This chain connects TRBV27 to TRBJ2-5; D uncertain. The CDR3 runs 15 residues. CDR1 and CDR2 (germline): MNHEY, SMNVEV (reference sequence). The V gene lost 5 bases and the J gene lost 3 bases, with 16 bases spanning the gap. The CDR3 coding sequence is TGTGCCAGCAGTCCCATGATTAGAAGAGAAGAGACCCAGTACTTC. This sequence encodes CASSPMIRREETQYF.

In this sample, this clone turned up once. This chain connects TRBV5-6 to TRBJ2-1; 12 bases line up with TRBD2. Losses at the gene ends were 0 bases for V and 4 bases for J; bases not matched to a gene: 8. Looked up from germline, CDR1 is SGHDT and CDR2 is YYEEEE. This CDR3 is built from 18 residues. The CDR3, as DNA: TGTGCCAGCAGCTTGGGACTAGCGGGAGTAGTGAAGTACAATGAGCAGTTCTTC. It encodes CASSLGLAGVVKYNEQFF.

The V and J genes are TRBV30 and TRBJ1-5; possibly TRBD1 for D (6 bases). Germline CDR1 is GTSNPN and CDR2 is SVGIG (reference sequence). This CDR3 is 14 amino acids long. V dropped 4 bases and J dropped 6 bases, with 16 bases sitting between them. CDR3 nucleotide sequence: TGTGCCTGGAAAGGGGGGGCGTTGGGTCAGCCCCAGCATTTT. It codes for CAWKGGALGQPQHF.